This T cell receptor (beta chain) was found in a study of patients and donors after allogeneic stem cell transplantation. This clonotype occurred once. Each CDR3 protein gets one entry after TCRdb re-called the RT-PCR reads with MiXCR. Of about 960,000 distinct CDR3 sequences in the sample, roughly 18% were seen once. Sequenced sample: blood, either unsorted or a sorted T cell fraction (not recorded which). The TCR comes from a human donor who was either an allogeneic HSCT recipient or a stem cell or donor lymphocyte infusion donor (not recorded which). It is not recorded whose cells these are; they may come from a transplant donor.

CDR3 DNA: TGCGCCAGCAGCCAAGGGTTGAGGTCAGGGGACCATGGCTACACCTTC. Protein sequence: CASSQGLRSGDHGYTF. V is TRBV4-1 and J is TRBJ1-2; D is perhaps TRBD1 (6 bases). The germline V gene encodes CDR1 MGHRA and CDR2 YSYEKL. This CDR3 is built from 16 residues. The V end was cut by 1 base, the J end by 6 bases, with 18 bases between.